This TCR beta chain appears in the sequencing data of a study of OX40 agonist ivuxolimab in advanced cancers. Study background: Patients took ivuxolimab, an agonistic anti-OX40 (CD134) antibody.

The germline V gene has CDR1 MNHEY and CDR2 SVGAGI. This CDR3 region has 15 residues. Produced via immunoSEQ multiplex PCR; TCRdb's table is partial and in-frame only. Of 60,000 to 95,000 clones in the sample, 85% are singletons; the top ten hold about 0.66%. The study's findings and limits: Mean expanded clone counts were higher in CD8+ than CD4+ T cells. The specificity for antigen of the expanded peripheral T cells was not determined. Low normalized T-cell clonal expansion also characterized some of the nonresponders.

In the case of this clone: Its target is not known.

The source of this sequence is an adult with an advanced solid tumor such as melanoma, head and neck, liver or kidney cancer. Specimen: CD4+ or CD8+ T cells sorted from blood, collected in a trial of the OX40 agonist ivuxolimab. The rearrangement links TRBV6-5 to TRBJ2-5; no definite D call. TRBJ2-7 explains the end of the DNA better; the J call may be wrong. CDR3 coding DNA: TGTGCCAGCGCAAAGCAGGCAGGTGCGATCTACGAGCAGTACTTC. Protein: CASAKQAGAIYEQYF.